This paragraph reports one T cell receptor (beta chain). Its target is unknown. The record originates from a study of cytotoxic CD8 clonotypes in ibrutinib-treated CLL. Background on the study: By median around 69 months, roughly twelve had progressed and about 15 stayed remitted; responses had been 2 complete and approximately 24 partial.

The CDR3 runs to 14 residues. The germline V gene has CDR1 MDHEN and CDR2 SYDVKM. Trimming took 6 bases from V and 0 from J, leaving 11 bases between them. The assay was immunoSEQ multiplex PCR, and TCRdb's table has in-frame clones only and misses some. The table has about 63,000 clones, 45% to 65% seen once. Overall study results and limits: Public clonotypes, found uncommonly, either contracted or stayed stable on treatment.

The clonotype was recovered from a human donor with chronic lymphocytic leukemia. The gene calls are TRBV28 and TRBJ1-1, with D hard to call. The sample in question was PBMCs, obtained after 12 months of ibrutinib treatment. The CDR3 coding sequence is TGTGCCAGCAGAATAGTAGTCGTGAACACTGAAGCTTTCTTT. Encoded protein: CASRIVVVNTEAFF.